This TCR beta chain appears in the sequencing data of a study of cytomegalovirus exposure and HLA in healthy donors. PCR amplification relied on 60 Vbeta primers (plus 13 Jbeta primers). TCRdb's table, derived via immunoSEQ multiplex PCR, lists solely in-frame clones and lacks some. The sample contains roughly 140,000 clones, roughly 85% of which appear only once. Whole-study results and caveats: Later analysis suggested most CMV-associated TCR beta chains were HLA-restricted. Altogether, more than 150 TCR beta chains were recorded as cytomegalovirus-associated.

The V segment lost 4 bases and the J segment 1 base; nucleotides outside the gene matches: 3. Germline values: CDR1 SEHNR, CDR2 FQNEAQ (reference sequence). The CDR3 covers 16 residues. Note on this clone: Its antigen is unidentified.

This chain joins TRBV7-9 and TRBJ2-1, with 11 bases matching TRBD2. The origin of this receptor is a woman aged 25 to 45 in good health and CMV-seronegative. The sample taken for sequencing was PBMCs. The CDR3 bases are TGTGCCAGCAGCTCTAGGACTAGCGGGTCCTACAATGAGCAGTTCTTC. It codes for CASSSRTSGSYNEQFF.